This T cell receptor (beta chain) appears in the sequencing data of a study of CD8 T cells in Susac syndrome. Study-level results: The study admitted that it had a relatively small number of individuals in its TCR sequencing and HLA analysis.

The length of the CDR3 is 14 residues. Trimming took 5 bases from V and 0 from J, leaving 9 bases between them. RNA was extracted with the RNeasy kit, and a quantity of roughly 0.5 to 1 ug was reverse transcribed using random hexamers. TCRdb analysed the immunoSEQ multiplex PCR reads with MiXCR anew, one entry per CDR3 protein. In the table there are roughly 200,000 distinct CDR3 sequences, over 90% of which are singletons. Comment on this clonotype: Its antigen is not identified.

The sample was CD4+ T cells from PBMCs. This sequence joins TRBV12-3 or TRBV12-4 and TRBJ2-3; D remains unclear. This receptor was identified in a human donor with Susac syndrome. The CDR3 spells CASSPLTSTDTQYF. DNA of the CDR3: TGTGCCAGCAGTCCATTGACTAGCACAGATACGCAGTATTTT.